This T cell receptor (beta chain) is from a study of PD-L1 blockade in urothelial cancer. Clones were sequenced by immunoSEQ multiplex PCR, and TCRdb holds only the in-frame ones, with some missing. The top ten hold around 5.4% of the sample, which has about 63,000 clones, 80% to 90% seen once. Germline-derived CDR1 and CDR2 are MGHDK and SYGVNS. With 3 bases clipped from V and 11 bases from J, the junction kept 5 bases outside the gene matches. The CDR3 extends over 15 amino acids. Time point indicated: pretreatment peripheral blood. Each patient contributed between 1 and 8 total time points of blood mononuclear cells, pretreatment and during treatment.

The chain carries TRBV25-1 and TRBJ2-1; 15 bases match TRBD2. The specimen comprised PBMCs, sampled around atezolizumab (anti-PD-L1) treatment. The sequence came from a man between 65 and 79 years old with urothelial cancer. The DNA of the CDR3 is TGTGCCAGCAGTGATCGGACTAGCGGGAGGGTAAAGCAGTTCTTC. Encoded protein: CASSDRTSGRVKQFF.